This passage covers 10 T cell receptor beta chains from one sample sequenced in a study of T cell changes during pregnancy in multiple sclerosis. Sequenced by immunoSEQ multiplex PCR; TCRdb stores in-frame clones only, minus some. The sample records roughly 24,000 clones, approximately 86% being singletons. The sample was CD4+ T cells from peripheral blood mononuclear cells, taken in the second trimester of pregnancy. The source is a female donor in good health, enrolled as a control in a pregnancy study.

The rearrangement joins TRBV6-1 to TRBJ2-1; 9 bases map to TRBD2. There are 15 residues in the CDR3. CDR1 and CDR2 (germline): MNHNS, SASEGT. Trimming at V came to 0 bases and at J to 3 bases, leaving 0 bases not matched to a gene. The DNA for the CDR3 is TGTGCCAGCAGTGAAGCAGCGGGAGGCTACAATGAGCAGTTCTTC. It specifies CASSEAAGGYNEQFF.

V usage is TRBV30 and J usage is TRBJ2-3; D is possibly TRBD2 (5 bases). Germline V CDR1 and CDR2: GTSNPN, SVGIG (reference sequence). V lost 4 bases and J lost 0, with 20 bases in between. The CDR3 runs to 17 residues. The CDR3 loop is CAWNQWAGPSSTDTQYF. DNA for the CDR3: TGTGCCTGGAACCAGTGGGCGGGCCCCTCTAGCACAGATACGCAGTATTTT.

V gene TRBV6-4 combines with J gene TRBJ2-2, with D uncertain. This CDR3 has 13 residues. Germline CDR1 and CDR2: MRHNA and SNTAGT. V lost 0 bases to trimming and J lost 4 bases, with 3 bases between them. CDR3 DNA: TGTGCCAGCAGTGACTCCGGCACCGGGGAGCTGTTTTTT. This sequence encodes CASSDSGTGELFF.

The J gene is TRBJ2-2, the V gene TRBV29-1, with 8 bases fitting TRBD1. Germline-derived CDR1 and CDR2 are SQVTM and ANQGSEA. The CDR3 covers 16 residues. V was clipped by 7 bases and J by 6 bases; unmatched bases: 16. In DNA, the CDR3 is TGCAGCGCCTTGACTTGGACAGGGTGGGACGCCGGGGAGCTGTTTTTT. The encoded protein is CSALTWTGWDAGELFF.

This clone was counted once. CDR3 loop: CASSLGDRDDQPQHF. As DNA, the CDR3 is TGTGCCAGCAGCTTGGGCGACAGGGACGATCAGCCCCAGCATTTT. The rearrangement joins TRBV5-6 to TRBJ1-5; 7 bases match TRBD1. The V segment lost 0 bases and the J segment 5 bases; nucleotides outside the gene matches: 5. Germline CDR1 reads SGHDT; CDR2 reads YYEEEE. The CDR3 consists of 15 residues.

This chain joins TRBV7-9 and TRBJ2-2; D unclear. CDR1 and CDR2 (germline): SEHNR, FQNEAQ (reference sequence). CDR3 length: 15 amino acids. Deletions cut 4 bases from V and 3 bases from J, with 12 bases between. CDR3 sequence (DNA): TGTGCCAGCAGCTCTCGACTTCCGGACACCGGGGAGCTGTTTTTT. Amino acids: CASSSRLPDTGELFF.

Only one count was recorded for this clone. V usage is TRBV28 and J usage is TRBJ1-1; 7 bases align to TRBD1. The CDR3 spans 14 residues. Losses at the gene ends were 6 bases for V and 1 base for J; bases not matched to a gene: 5. The V gene's germline CDR1 is MDHEN and CDR2 SYDVKM. CDR3 in amino acids: CASSRQGTNTEAFF. In DNA form, the CDR3 reads TGTGCCAGCAGCCGACAGGGCACGAACACTGAAGCTTTCTTT.

This rearrangement joins TRBV10-3 to TRBJ1-1; 7 nucleotides align to TRBD1. V shed 10 bases, J shed 4 bases, and the junction held 15 bases outside the gene matches. Germline CDR1 reads ENHRY; CDR2 reads SYGVKD. The CDR3 loop spans 15 amino acids. The CDR3 sequence: CATTTGEGASTEAFF. In DNA, the CDR3 is TGTGCCACCACAACAGGAGAGGGGGCCAGCACTGAAGCTTTCTTT.

This CDR3 reads CATSGGVFMGEQFF. In DNA form, the CDR3 reads TGTGCCACCTCCGGGGGGGTGTTCATGGGGGAGCAGTTCTTC. The J gene is TRBJ2-1, the V gene TRBV6-5; 8 positions agree with TRBD2. Germline V gene sequence: CDR1 MNHEY, CDR2 SVGAGI. V trimming: 10 bases; J trimming: 10 bases; junction bases outside the gene matches: 15. The CDR3 spans 14 residues.

The table lists this clone with a count of one. V gene TRBV18 combines with J gene TRBJ2-7; TRBD1 aligns across 9 bases. The V and J ends lost 8 bases and 5 bases, in that order; junction bases with no gene match: 13. This CDR3 is built from 15 residues. Per the germline V gene, CDR1 is KGHSH and CDR2 is LQKENI. The CDR3 coding sequence is TGTGCCAGCACACGGGGGGCGGACAGGGGCCACGAGCAGTACTTC. The encoded protein is CASTRGADRGHEQYF.